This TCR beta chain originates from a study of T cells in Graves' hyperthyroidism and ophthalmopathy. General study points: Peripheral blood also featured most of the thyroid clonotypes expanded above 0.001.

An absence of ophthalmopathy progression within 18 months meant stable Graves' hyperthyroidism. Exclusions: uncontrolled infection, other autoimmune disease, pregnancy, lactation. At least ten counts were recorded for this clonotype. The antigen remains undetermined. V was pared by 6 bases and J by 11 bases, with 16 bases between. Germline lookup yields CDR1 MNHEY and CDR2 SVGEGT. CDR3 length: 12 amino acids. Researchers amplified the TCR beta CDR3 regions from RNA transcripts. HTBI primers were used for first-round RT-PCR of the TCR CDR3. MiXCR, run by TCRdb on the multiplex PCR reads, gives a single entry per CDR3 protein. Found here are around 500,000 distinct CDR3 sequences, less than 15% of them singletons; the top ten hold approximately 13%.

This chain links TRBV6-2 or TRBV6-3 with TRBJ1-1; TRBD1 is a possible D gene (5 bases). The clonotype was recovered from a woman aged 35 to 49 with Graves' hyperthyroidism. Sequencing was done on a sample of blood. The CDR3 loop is CASSDRQTNAFF. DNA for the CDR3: TGTGCCAGCAGCGACCGACAGACGAATGCTTTCTTT.